Included here is one TCR beta chain sequence, with context. This entry comes from a study of shared clonotypes between healthy human individuals. Naive CD8 cells, CD45RO-negative and positively selected for CCR7, excluded terminally differentiated effector memory CD45RA+ cells. Produced via immunoSEQ multiplex PCR; TCRdb's table is partial and in-frame only. This sample has about 2 million clones; about 95% occur once, and the top ten carry 1.2%. The sequenced sample consisted of naive CD8+ T cells sorted from blood. The sequence came from a man in his late teens or twenties in good health.

The CDR3 nucleotides are TGTGCCAGCAGCTTAGGCACCGGGGCCAGCTACGAGCAGTACTTC. Residues: CASSLGTGASYEQYF. The rearrangement links TRBV13 to TRBJ2-7; D might be TRBD1 or TRBD2, each matching 5 bases. Trimming pared 0 bases from V and 3 bases from J, leaving 12 bases between. Germline V lookup: CDR1 PRHDT, CDR2 FYEKMQ (reference sequence). This CDR3 has 15 amino acids. Variable domain in full (rest from reference TRBV13 and TRBJ2-7): AAGVIQSPRHLIKEKRETATLKCYPIPRHDTVYWYQQGPGQDPQFLISFYEKMQSDKGSIPDRFSAQQFSDYHSELNMSSLELGDSALYFCASSLGTGASYEQYFGPGTRLTVT.